This passage covers 10 T cell receptor beta chains from one sample sequenced in a study of shared clonotypes between healthy human individuals. TCRdb's copy holds only in-frame clones and misses some; the assay was immunoSEQ multiplex PCR. The sample includes around 700,000 clones, roughly nine tenths seen only once; the top ten take 20% to 25%. Selected positively for CCR7 and CD45RO-negative, naive CD8 cells excluded terminally differentiated effector memory CD45RA+ cells. The specimen sequenced was naive CD8+ T cells sorted from blood. All receptors derive from a man aged 30-40 years in good health.

This clone was counted a single time. The rearrangement uses TRBV29-1 and TRBJ1-1, with a weak D call TRBD1 (6 bases). The V gene lost 0 bases and the J gene lost 6 bases, with 8 bases spanning the gap. The CDR3 is 12 residues long. The germline gives CDR1 SQVTM, CDR2 ANQGSEA. CDR3 region: CSVEENRAEAFF. CDR3 DNA sequence: TGCAGCGTTGAAGAAAACAGGGCTGAAGCTTTCTTT.

J is TRBJ1-4 and V is TRBV18; maybe TRBD1 (5 bases). The ends were cut back, 4 bases at V and 1 base at J, with 13 bases in the middle. Germline values: CDR1 KGHSH, CDR2 LQKENI. There are 16 residues in the CDR3. The CDR3 here is CASSQGLYRTNEKLFF. CDR3 in DNA: TGTGCCAGCTCACAGGGACTTTACCGAACTAATGAAAAACTGTTTTTT.

The V call is TRBV7-9, the J call TRBJ2-7; possibly TRBD2 for D (6 bases). CDR1 and CDR2 (germline): SEHNR, FQNEAQ (reference sequence). V was shortened by 0 bases and J by 0 bases, with 15 bases between the two germline ends. The CDR3 totals 17 residues. The CDR3 coding sequence is TGTGCCAGCAGCTTAGCGGGGCGGGGCCCGAACTCCTACGAGCAGTACTTC. The encoded protein is CASSLAGRGPNSYEQYF.

The rearrangement joins TRBV19 to TRBJ2-1; D unresolved. This CDR3 contains 12 residues. V was shortened by 1 base and J by 7 bases, with 5 bases between the two germline ends. Germline-derived CDR1 and CDR2 are LNHDA and SQIVND (reference sequence). The CDR3 sequence: CASSIGVNEQFF. For the CDR3, the DNA is TGTGCCAGTAGTATAGGGGTTAATGAGCAGTTCTTC.

The rearrangement joins TRBV15 to TRBJ2-1; no reliable D call. The CDR3 has 12 amino acids. V was pared by 0 bases and J by 7 bases, with 4 bases between. Germline CDR1 is LNHNV and CDR2 is YYDKDF (reference sequence). The CDR3 coding sequence is TGTGCCACCAGCAGAGATAGAAATGAGCAGTTCTTC. Residues: CATSRDRNEQFF.

The chain couples TRBV7-8 to TRBJ2-1; D possibly corresponds to TRBD1 (5 bases). There are 16 residues in the CDR3. Per germline, CDR1 SGHVS and CDR2 FQNEAQ. Trimming took off 2 bases at V and 9 bases at J, with 20 bases between the two ends. As DNA, the CDR3 is TGTGCCAGCAGCTTATGGTTTCTAGGGGATTTGGCTGAGCAGTTCTTC. Its protein is CASSLWFLGDLAEQFF.

This chain uses TRBV4-1 with TRBJ1-1, with TRBD1 as a possible D gene (5 bases). The CDR3 extends over 15 amino acids. Germline V gene data show CDR1 as MGHRA and CDR2 as YSYEKL. Trimming shortened V by 5 bases and J by 6 bases, and 19 bases separated the two germline ends. The CDR3 sequence: CASSTTGGDGPEAFF. CDR3 nucleotide sequence: TGCGCCAGCAGCACCACAGGTGGAGACGGACCTGAAGCTTTCTTT.

The chain joins TRBV28 to TRBJ1-5; D might be TRBD1 (5 bases). The V gene's germline CDR1 is MDHEN and CDR2 SYDVKM. The V gene lost 4 bases and the J gene lost 7 bases, with 14 bases spanning the gap. This CDR3 is built from 14 residues. As DNA, the CDR3 is TGTGCCAGCAGTTGGCAGGGCGGGCGGCAGCCCCAGCATTTT. Amino acid sequence: CASSWQGGRQPQHF.

The rearrangement links TRBV7-9 to TRBJ2-1, with D perhaps assigned TRBD1 or TRBD2 (5 bases each). Germline CDR1 is SEHNR and CDR2 is FQNEAQ (reference sequence). This CDR3 spans 17 amino acids. Trimming left V 1 base short and J 7 bases short, with 20 bases between. CDR3 sequence: CASSLVTGGSLGNEQFF. CDR3 bases: TGTGCCAGCAGCTTAGTTACTGGGGGATCTTTAGGGAATGAGCAGTTCTTC. Full variable domain (missing parts from reference TRBV7-9 and TRBJ2-1): DTGVSQNPRHKITKRGQNVTFRCDPISEHNRLYWYRQTLGQGPEFLTYFQNEAQLEKSRLLSDRFSAERPKGSFSTLEIQRTEQGDSAMYLCASSLVTGGSLGNEQFFGPGTRLTVL.

Comment on this clone: Mismatch with germline at one junction end may stem from a read error. This chain links TRBV19 with TRBJ2-1, with 11 positions matching TRBD2. Per the germline V gene, CDR1 is LNHDA and CDR2 is SQIVND (reference sequence). The CDR3 extends over 15 amino acids. In DNA form, the CDR3 reads TGTGCCAGTAGGATAGCGGGAGGGCCCGCCAATGAGCAGTTCTTC. This codes for CASRIAGGPANEQFF. Full variable domain (outside the CDR3, taken from reference TRBV19 and TRBJ2-1): DGGITQSPKYLFRKEGQNVTLSCEQNLNHDAMYWYRQDPGQGLRLIYYSQIVNDFQKGDIAEGYSVSREKKESFPLTVTSAQKNPTAFYLCASRIAGGPANEQFFGPGTRLTVL.